The sequence of this TCR beta chain was determined in a study of CD8 T cells in ankylosing spondylitis. Points from the study as a whole: Past studies reported some motif variants in reactive arthritis synovial fluid and blood. Peripheral blood held disease-linked clones only at relatively low frequency, and these were CD8+. Reports say disease-linked clones showed up significantly more in matched ankylosing spondylitis synovial fluid.

5'-RACE, quantitative and with molecular barcodes, yielded the TCR beta libraries. TCRdb processed the 5' RACE reads anew with MiXCR; each CDR3 protein has one entry. The sample includes almost 250,000 distinct CDR3 sequences, roughly 32% seen only once; the top ten take roughly 4%. Worth noting for this clonotype: Its specificity is not known.

The CDR3 loop spans 16 amino acids. The V end was cut by 6 bases, the J end by 1 base, with 19 bases between. Germline V gene sequence: CDR1 MDHEN, CDR2 SYDVKM. Sequencing input: blood, either unsorted or a sorted T cell fraction (not recorded which). J is TRBJ2-7 and V is TRBV28; weak D call: TRBD2 (5 bases). The receptor's source is a male donor with ankylosing spondylitis or in good health (not recorded which). CDR3 bases: TGTGCCAGCAGCTTAGAGGGCCAGTCAGGATCCTACGAGCAGTACTTC. As protein: CASSLEGQSGSYEQYF.